The 13 T cell receptor beta chains below were found in one sample sequenced in a study of blood T cell repertoires in COVID-19. Sequencing used immunoSEQ multiplex PCR; TCRdb keeps in-frame clones, though not all of them. The sample contains under 130,000 clones, 80% to 90% of which appear only once. Sequenced input: peripheral blood. Every receptor here comes from a human donor in a cohort sampled during active COVID-19.

V gene TRBV25-1 combines with J gene TRBJ2-2; 13 bases are a match to TRBD2. The germline CDR1 and CDR2 sequences are MGHDK and SYGVNS. The CDR3 totals 15 residues. With V trimmed by 3 bases and J by 6 bases, 1 base remained unmatched. The CDR3 DNA reads as TGTGCCAGCAGTGAGACTAGCGGGGGGTCCGGGGAGCTGTTTTTT. Protein product: CASSETSGGSGELFF.

The V call is TRBV5-4, the J call TRBJ1-1; a possible D gene is TRBD1 (6 bases). Germline V lookup: CDR1 SGHNT, CDR2 YYREEE (reference sequence). Trimming left V 5 bases short and J 4 bases short, with 15 bases between. This CDR3 contains 14 residues. This CDR3 is CASRSSQGSTEAFF. CDR3 coding DNA: TGTGCCAGCAGGTCAAGCCAGGGGAGCACTGAAGCTTTCTTT. Full variable domain (outside the CDR3, taken from reference TRBV5-4 and TRBJ1-1): ETGVTQSPTHLIKTRGQQVTLRCSSQSGHNTVSWYQQALGQGPQFIFQYYREEENGRGNFPPRFSGLQFPNYSSELNVNALELDDSALYLCASRSSQGSTEAFFGQGTRLTVV.

The rearrangement joins TRBV4-2 to TRBJ2-6; D is uncertain. The CDR3 consists of 16 residues. Between the trimmed V and J ends, which lost 0 bases and 0 bases, there was a span of 6 bases. Germline values: CDR1 LGHNA, CDR2 YNFKEQ. CDR3 protein: CASSQDQNSGANVLTF. CDR3 coding DNA: TGTGCCAGCAGCCAAGATCAAAACTCTGGGGCCAACGTCCTGACTTTC.

The chain employs TRBV19 and TRBJ2-5; a weak D match, TRBD1 (5 bases). Trimming removed 6 bases from V and 3 bases from J, with 11 bases in between. The CDR3 sequence is 13 residues long. In germline, CDR1 is LNHDA, CDR2 SQIVND (reference sequence). DNA for the CDR3: TGTGCCAGTAGCCCACAAGGGGAAGAGACCCAGTACTTC. Its translation is CASSPQGEETQYF. The whole variable domain, filled in from reference TRBV19 and TRBJ2-5, reads DGGITQSPKYLFRKEGQNVTLSCEQNLNHDAMYWYRQDPGQGLRLIYYSQIVNDFQKGDIAEGYSVSREKKESFPLTVTSAQKNPTAFYLCASSPQGEETQYFGPGTRLLVL.

The rearrangement uses TRBV7-9 and TRBJ2-5; 14 nucleotides match TRBD2. Germline trimming cut 3 bases from V and 5 bases from J; bases unmatched to any gene: 5. The germline gives CDR1 SEHNR, CDR2 FQNEAQ (reference sequence). CDR3 size: 16 residues. The CDR3 is CASSFGTSGSFETQYF. The CDR3 DNA reads as TGTGCCAGCAGCTTCGGGACTAGCGGGAGTTTCGAGACCCAGTACTTC.

V gene TRBV9 combines with J gene TRBJ2-3; TRBD2 matches at 10 bases. CDR3 length: 16 residues. The V segment lost 3 bases and the J segment 10 bases; nucleotides outside the gene matches: 14. Germline CDR1 SGDLS, CDR2 YYNGEE. The CDR3 protein is CASSAQLAGTAWAQYF. In DNA, the CDR3 is TGTGCCAGCAGCGCCCAACTAGCGGGGACGGCGTGGGCGCAGTATTTT.

V usage is TRBV28 and J usage is TRBJ2-7; tentative D call: TRBD1 (5 bases). The V gene's germline CDR1 is MDHEN and CDR2 SYDVKM. Between the trimmed V and J ends, which lost 2 bases and 5 bases, there was a span of 13 bases. The CDR3 has 14 residues. Here the CDR3 DNA reads TGTGCCAGCAGTTTAGGCAGGGTAATCGACGAGCAGTACTTC. Its protein is CASSLGRVIDEQYF.

The chain couples TRBV3-1 (or the pseudogene TRBV3-2) to TRBJ1-2; D might be TRBD1 (5 bases). V gave up 0 bases and J gave up 14 bases, with 13 bases separating them. The CDR3 is made up of 12 amino acids. In germline, CDR1 is LGHDT, CDR2 YNNKEL (reference sequence). The DNA for the CDR3 is TGTGCCAGCAGCCAAGAAGGGGCCAGGGTGACCTTC. Amino acid sequence: CASSQEGARVTF.

The chain employs TRBV24-1 and TRBJ2-1; D might be TRBD1 (5 bases). CDR1 KGHDR and CDR2 SFDVKD come from the germline V gene. The CDR3 contains 17 residues. The V and J ends lost 4 bases and 3 bases respectively, with 18 bases between them. The DNA for the CDR3 is TGTGCCACCAGTGACCCTCGACTCCAGGGCAACTACAATGAGCAGTTCTTC. Translating gives CATSDPRLQGNYNEQFF.

This chain links TRBV28 with TRBJ1-5, with a possible D match to TRBD1 (6 bases). This CDR3 has 14 amino acids. The V gene's germline CDR1 is MDHEN and CDR2 SYDVKM. V lost 6 bases and J lost 3, with 12 bases in between. CDR3 sequence reads: CASRTGVLNQPQHF. Written as DNA, the CDR3 is TGTGCCAGCAGGACAGGAGTACTCAATCAGCCCCAGCATTTT.

The V and J genes are TRBV5-1 and TRBJ1-1, with D hard to call. Germline V lookup: CDR1 SGHRS, CDR2 YFSETQ. Trimming shortened V by 0 bases and J by 1 base, and 7 bases separated the two germline ends. CDR3 size: 14 residues. The DNA for the CDR3 is TGCGCCAGCAGCTTGGCACAGAAGAACACTGAAGCTTTCTTT. Amino acids: CASSLAQKNTEAFF.

This chain connects TRBV6-5 to TRBJ1-6; D ambiguous. Germline CDR1 reads MNHEY; CDR2 reads SVGAGI. Trimming shortened V by 7 bases and J by 5 bases, and 12 bases separated the two germline ends. The CDR3 has 14 amino acids. Written as DNA, the CDR3 is TGTGCCAGCACCCCCGGCGGGAATAATTCACCCCTCCACTTT. It codes for CASTPGGNNSPLHF.

The genes are TRBV6-2 or TRBV6-3 and TRBJ2-7; 12 bases line up with TRBD2. The trim removed 2 bases at V and 1 base at J, leaving 6 bases unmatched. CDR1 is MNHEY, CDR2 SVGEGT, per germline. CDR3 length equals 17 residues. The chain's CDR3 is CASSYRLAGGPSYEQYF. As DNA, the CDR3 is TGTGCCAGCAGTTACCGCCTAGCGGGGGGGCCGTCCTACGAGCAGTACTTC.